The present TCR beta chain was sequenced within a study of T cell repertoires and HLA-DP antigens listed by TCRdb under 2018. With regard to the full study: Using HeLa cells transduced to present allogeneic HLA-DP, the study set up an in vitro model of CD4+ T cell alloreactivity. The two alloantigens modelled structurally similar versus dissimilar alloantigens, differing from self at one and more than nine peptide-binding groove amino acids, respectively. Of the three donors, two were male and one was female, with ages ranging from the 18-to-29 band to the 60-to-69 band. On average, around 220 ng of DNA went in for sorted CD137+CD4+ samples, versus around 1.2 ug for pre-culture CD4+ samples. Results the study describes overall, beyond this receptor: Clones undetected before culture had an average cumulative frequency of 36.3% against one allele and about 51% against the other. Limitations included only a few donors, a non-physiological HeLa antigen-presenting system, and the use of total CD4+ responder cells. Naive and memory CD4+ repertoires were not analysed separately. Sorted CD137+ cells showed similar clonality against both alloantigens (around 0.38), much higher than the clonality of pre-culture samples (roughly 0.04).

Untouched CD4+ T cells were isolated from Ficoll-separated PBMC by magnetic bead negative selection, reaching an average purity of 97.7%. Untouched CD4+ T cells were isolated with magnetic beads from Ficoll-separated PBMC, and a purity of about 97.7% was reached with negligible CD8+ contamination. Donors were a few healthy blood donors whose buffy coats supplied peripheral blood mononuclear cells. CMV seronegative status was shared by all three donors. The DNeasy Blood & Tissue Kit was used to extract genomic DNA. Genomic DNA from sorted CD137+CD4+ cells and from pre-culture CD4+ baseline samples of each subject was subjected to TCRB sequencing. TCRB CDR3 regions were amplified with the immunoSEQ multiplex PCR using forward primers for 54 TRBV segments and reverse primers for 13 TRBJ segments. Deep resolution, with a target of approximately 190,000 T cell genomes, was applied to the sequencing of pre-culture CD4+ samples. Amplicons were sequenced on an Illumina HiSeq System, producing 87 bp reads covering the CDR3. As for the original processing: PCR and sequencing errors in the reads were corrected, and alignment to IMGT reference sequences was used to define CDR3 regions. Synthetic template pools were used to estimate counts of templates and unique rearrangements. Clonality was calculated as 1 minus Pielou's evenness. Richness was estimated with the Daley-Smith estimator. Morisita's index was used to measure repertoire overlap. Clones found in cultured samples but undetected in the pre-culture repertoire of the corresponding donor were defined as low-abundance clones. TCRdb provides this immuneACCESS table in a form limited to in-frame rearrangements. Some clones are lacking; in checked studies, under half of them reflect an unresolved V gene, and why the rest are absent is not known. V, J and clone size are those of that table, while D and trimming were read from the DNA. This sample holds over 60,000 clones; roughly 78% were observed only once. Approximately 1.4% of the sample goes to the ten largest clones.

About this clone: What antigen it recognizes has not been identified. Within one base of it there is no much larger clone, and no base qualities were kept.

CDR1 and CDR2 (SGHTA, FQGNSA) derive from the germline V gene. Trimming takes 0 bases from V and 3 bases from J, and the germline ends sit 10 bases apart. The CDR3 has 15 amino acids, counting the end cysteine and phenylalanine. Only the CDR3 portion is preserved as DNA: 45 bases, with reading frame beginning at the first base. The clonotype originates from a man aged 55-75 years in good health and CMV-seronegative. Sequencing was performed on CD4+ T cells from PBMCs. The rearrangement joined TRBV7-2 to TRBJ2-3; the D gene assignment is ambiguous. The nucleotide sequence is TGTGCCAGCAGCTTAGCGGGAATCTTTACAGATACGCAGTATTTT. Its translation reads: CASSLAGIFTDTQYF.